These T cell receptor beta chains were read from a single sample in a study of regulatory T cells in long-lasting Graves disease. A single record per CDR3 protein comes from TCRdb applying MiXCR to the multiplex PCR reads. Here the sample spans about 460,000 distinct CDR3 sequences, roughly 23% being singletons. This specimen consisted of peripheral blood mononuclear cells (PBMCs), obtained when the disease was refractory, from a patient treated with antithyroid drugs. Every receptor here comes from a female donor with Graves disease. CDR3s leave out the opening cysteine and the closing phenylalanine or tryptophan.

TRBJ2-2,12,TRBV12-3/TRBV12-4,ASSPKGVFGELF
TRBJ1-2,11,TRBV20-1,SAIKRHNYGYT
TRBJ1-4,10,TRBV6-1,ASGREGEKLF
TRBJ1-2,10,TRBV6-1,ASSPQNYGYT
TRBJ2-7,13,TRBV5-6,ASSGGAGSSYEQY
TRBJ2-7,13,TRBV5-1,ASSLQGRVLDEQY
TRBJ2-7,13,TRBV28,ASSSDGRGISEQY
TRBJ2-7,11,TRBV6-1,ASRPRPGYEQY
TRBJ2-6,13,TRBV11-3,ASSLAGYRANVLT
TRBJ1-5,16,TRBV24-1,ATSDHPLGTAEGQPQH
TRBJ1-5,14,TRBV24-1,ATSDQGRVFNQPQH
TRBJ2-7,13,TRBV5-1,ASSYDRGRPREQY
TRBJ1-6,11,TRBV24-1,ATRLTSNSPLH
TRBJ2-7,10,TRBV6-1,ASRDRPHEQY
TRBJ1-4,13,TRBV6-5,ASSSTGGEGEKLF
TRBJ2-7,11,TRBV6-1,ASAVQGAYEQY
TRBJ1-2,13,TRBV12-5,ASGLVVGSVLGYT
TRBJ2-2,14,TRBV20-1,SARDLGLLNAGELF
TRBJ2-1,9,TRBV29-1,SVGVESEQF
TRBJ1-3,15,TRBV28,ASSFSWDRRVGNTIY
TRBJ1-2,13,TRBV7-3,ASSLTNTPNYGYT
TRBJ2-2,12,TRBV7-2,ASSLRQYTGELF
TRBJ2-7,12,TRBV6-1,ASKTAGAVYEQY
TRBJ2-2,13,TRBV7-8,ASSAGLVGTGELF
TRBJ2-1,8,TRBV7-9,ASSGSEQF
TRBJ1-6,12,TRBV19,ATSWTGEDSPLH
TRBJ2-7,13,TRBV11-3,ASTSERGITYEQY
TRBJ2-7,11,TRBV20-1,SARGDRRYEQY
TRBJ2-2,16,TRBV7-2,ASSPPPGRFANTGELF
TRBJ1-2,12,TRBV7-2,ASSSQGANYGYT
TRBJ2-2,13,TRBV7-8,ASSFGTVGTGELF
TRBJ1-5,14,TRBV19,ASSGMGSNSNQPQH
TRBJ1-5,13,TRBV7-2,ASSLVGGDRQPQH
TRBJ1-2,11,TRBV12-3/TRBV12-4,ASSFKGYGGYT
TRBJ1-1,11,TRBV28,ASSPHLLTFAF
TRBJ2-5,15,TRBV7-2,ASSPASGGPLGEAQY
TRBJ1-5,13,TRBV2,ASSDGGPGNQPQH
TRBJ1-6,12,TRBV19,ASSRGPSLSPLH
TRBJ2-7,10,TRBV6-5,ASSYYLHEQY
TRBJ1-6,12,TRBV7-2,ASSSTAWDSPLH
TRBJ1-2,11,TRBV12-3/TRBV12-4,ASSGQGYYGYT
TRBJ1-6,17,TRBV27,ASSLALPGGTIYNSPLH
TRBJ2-2,14,TRBV7-6,ASRPRGRLSGGELF
TRBJ1-4,13,TRBV12-3/TRBV12-4,ASSPTGGVNEKLF
TRBJ1-4,12,TRBV7-9,ASSSRSTNEKLF
TRBJ1-1,10,TRBV28,ASGTINSEAF
TRBJ1-6,12,TRBV7-3,ASSLGTANSPLH
TRBJ1-2,13,TRBV6-1,ASSPEGTANYGYT
TRBJ2-2,13,TRBV7-9,ASSPDREGAGELF
TRBJ1-2,14,TRBV28,ASTLGGVGSNYGYT
TRBJ2-7,14,TRBV11-2,ASSLGTGAGSYEQY
TRBJ1-6,13,TRBV28,ASSFVGGPNSPLH